This TCR beta chain was sequenced during a study of metastatic and nonmetastatic thyroid tumors. Background on the study: Comparative analysis of repertoires was undertaken across blood and tumor or nodule tissue obtained from malignant and benign thyroid patients. The study, taken as a whole, reports: Relative to benign nodules, malignant thyroid tumors were reportedly characterized by significantly elevated TCR beta diversity in blood and tumor.

Notes on this clone: Its antigen is still unknown.

The CDR3 totals 16 residues. V lost 7 bases to trimming and J lost 4 bases, with 20 bases between them. Looked up from germline, CDR1 is MDHEN and CDR2 is SYDVKM. Original processing methods: Variation in CDR3 across clinicopathological groups served as the basis for constructing a distant-metastasis classifier in papillary thyroid cancer. Via MiXCR, TCRdb re-called the PCR reads. The V and J calls, along with clone size, are taken from TCRdb and not from the paper's own processing. The repertoire holds over 20,000 clones, with around 19% as singletons. Thyroid surgery was performed in patients who had received no treatment beforehand.

The receptor was derived from a female donor with papillary thyroid cancer or a benign thyroid nodule (not recorded which). Some clones in this sample may be carry-over from other donors' samples. The sequencing sample was made of blood. The chain has TRBV28 and TRBJ2-1; perhaps TRBD1 as D (6 bases). CDR3 bases: TGTGCCAGCAATCCTCTGGCAGGGACACTATACAATGAGCAGTTCTTC. This sequence encodes CASNPLAGTLYNEQFF.